The 28 T cell receptor beta chains below come from one sample, sequenced in a study of cytomegalovirus exposure and HLA in healthy donors (TCRdb year 2017). Libraries came from the immunoSEQ multiplex PCR assay. A mixture of 60 forward primers for TCR Vbeta segments and 13 reverse primers for TCR Jbeta segments was used in the multiplex PCR. TCRdb took this table from immuneACCESS and kept in-frame rearrangements with V and J called. Such tables lack part of the clones; where checked against another copy, unresolved V genes explain under half of the gap, and the rest is unexplained. This sample gives 100,000 to 120,000 clones in total; 80% of them show up just once. Approximately 7.2% of the sample comes from the top ten. Sequencing was done on a sample of PBMCs. The receptors here all came from a man aged 25-40 years in good health and CMV-seropositive.

This clone came up a few times. V is TRBV5-1 and J is TRBJ1-1; TRBD1 might be the D (6 bases). Trimming removed 5 bases from V and 8 bases from J, with 16 bases in between. The CDR3 totals 13 residues. Germline lookup yields CDR1 SGHRS and CDR2 YFSETQ. The CDR3 reads CASRASDRREAFF. DNA for the CDR3: TGCGCCAGCAGAGCCTCTGACAGGAGAGAAGCTTTCTTT.

The chain uses TRBV19 and TRBJ1-5, with 9 bases lining up with TRBD1. The V gene's germline CDR1 is LNHDA and CDR2 SQIVND (reference sequence). The J segment lost 2 bases and the V segment lost 5 bases, leaving 7 bases of the junction unmatched. The CDR3 length is 16 residues. CDR3 amino acids: CASSDGTGYGNQPQHF. CDR3 nucleotides: TGTGCCAGTAGTGACGGGACAGGGTACGGCAATCAGCCCCAGCATTTT.

The chain has TRBV29-1 and TRBJ2-3, with D possibly matching TRBD2 (6 bases). Germline lookup yields CDR1 SQVTM and CDR2 ANQGSEA. The CDR3 covers 13 residues. Trimming pared 6 bases from V and 3 bases from J, leaving 13 bases between. The CDR3 nucleotides are TGCAGCGTAAAAGGGCTAGCGACAGATACGCAGTATTTT. Translated: CSVKGLATDTQYF.

The chain recombines TRBV7-9 with TRBJ1-2; tentatively, D is TRBD1 (6 bases). Germline V lookup: CDR1 SEHNR, CDR2 FQNEAQ (reference sequence). Trimming removed 4 bases from V and 2 bases from J, with 14 bases in between. This CDR3 has 15 residues. In nucleotides, the CDR3 is TGTGCCAGCAGCTCCGCCCTTACAGGGAACTATGGCTACACCTTC. Its protein is CASSSALTGNYGYTF.

This clone turned up a few times. This rearrangement joins TRBV7-9 to TRBJ1-1; maybe TRBD1 (6 bases). CDR3 length equals 15 residues. V was clipped by 5 bases and J by 4 bases, with 17 bases between them. CDR1 is SEHNR, CDR2 FQNEAQ, per germline (reference sequence). In nucleotides, the CDR3 is TGTGCCAGCAGCCAACCACAGGGTAGGGGCACTGAAGCTTTCTTT. Its translation is CASSQPQGRGTEAFF. The full variable domain, with the rest looked up from reference TRBV7-9 and TRBJ1-1, is DTGVSQNPRHKITKRGQNVTFRCDPISEHNRLYWYRQTLGQGPEFLTYFQNEAQLEKSRLLSDRFSAERPKGSFSTLEIQRTEQGDSAMYLCASSQPQGRGTEAFFGQGTRLTVV.

The chain links TRBV5-1 to TRBJ1-5, with 9 positions matching TRBD1. This CDR3 comprises 15 residues. Germline V gene sequence: CDR1 SGHRS, CDR2 YFSETQ. Trimming at V came to 2 bases and at J to 3 bases, leaving 3 bases not matched to a gene. Written as DNA, the CDR3 is TGCGCCAGCAGCTTACAGGGGGCAGTCAATCAGCCCCAGCATTTT. The encoded protein is CASSLQGAVNQPQHF.

The chain joins TRBV27 to TRBJ1-1, with TRBD1 matching over 11 bases. The CDR3 contains 14 residues. The germline V gene has CDR1 MNHEY and CDR2 SMNVEV (reference sequence). J gave up 5 bases and V 10 bases, and 9 bases lay outside the gene matches. CDR3 sequence (DNA): TGTGCCACCGCGGACAGGGGGCGTTGGACTGAAGCTTTCTTT. The encoded protein is CATADRGRWTEAFF.

The chain links TRBV6-5 to TRBJ2-5; no clear D. The J call is in doubt because the DNA end fits TRBJ2-7 better. The germline V gene encodes CDR1 MNHEY and CDR2 SVGAGI. CDR3 length: 14 amino acids. CDR3 DNA sequence: TGTGCCAGCAGTCGGCTCACCGTTAACTACGAGCAGTACTTC. Amino acids: CASSRLTVNYEQYF.

The chain carries TRBV5-6 and TRBJ2-1, with 7 bases matching TRBD1. The V gene's germline CDR1 is SGHDT and CDR2 YYEEEE. J gave up 10 bases and V 3 bases, and 7 bases lay outside the gene matches. This CDR3 has 13 residues. The CDR3 DNA sequence: TGTGCCAGCAGCTCTTCGAACAGGGGAGAGCAGTTCTTC. Translating it yields CASSSSNRGEQFF.

The chain links TRBV6-4 to TRBJ2-1; D unclear. CDR1 and CDR2 from the germline V gene are MRHNA and SNTAGT. V was clipped by 4 bases and J by 6 bases, with 13 bases between them. The CDR3 loop spans 14 amino acids. CDR3 loop: CASSAEISGNEQFF. For the CDR3, the DNA is TGTGCCAGCAGTGCTGAGATATCGGGCAATGAGCAGTTCTTC.

This chain uses TRBV6-5 with TRBJ1-5, with a tentative D call TRBD1 (5 bases). The CDR3 spans 13 residues. Germline values: CDR1 MNHEY, CDR2 SVGAGI. Trimming pared 6 bases from V and 4 bases from J, leaving 10 bases between. The CDR3 coding sequence is TGTGCCAGCAGCCGACAGAAAAATCAGCCCCAGCATTTT. Translating it yields CASSRQKNQPQHF.

V gene TRBV7-2 combines with J gene TRBJ1-2; 9 positions agree with TRBD1. V was pared by 4 bases and J by 4 bases, with 7 bases of the junction left unmatched. The CDR3 extends over 15 amino acids. The germline gives CDR1 SGHTA, CDR2 FQGNSA. The CDR3 nucleotides read TGTGCCAGCAGCTATCGGGACAGGGTAGGCTATGGCTACACCTTC. Its translation is CASSYRDRVGYGYTF.

V and J are TRBV6-5 and TRBJ2-3; 9 nucleotides agree with TRBD2. The CDR3 runs 15 residues. Trimming took 2 bases from V and 3 from J; bases not matched to a gene: 3. In germline, CDR1 is MNHEY, CDR2 SVGAGI. CDR3 sequence (DNA): TGTGCCAGCAGTTACGGACTAGCGCAGACAGATACGCAGTATTTT. This translates into CASSYGLAQTDTQYF.

J is TRBJ1-4 and V is TRBV2; D uncertain. The CDR3 is 10 residues long. The germline V and J ends were trimmed by 6 bases and 8 bases, with 4 bases remaining between them. The germline CDR1 and CDR2 sequences are SNHLY and FYNNEI. In DNA form, the CDR3 reads TGTGCCAGCAGCGTGGAAAAACTGTTTTTT. It specifies CASSVEKLFF.

This clone was seen once. The chain links TRBV6-1 to TRBJ2-2; 10 bases agree with TRBD1. Per the germline V gene, CDR1 is MNHNS and CDR2 is SASEGT. V trimming: 7 bases; J trimming: 4 bases; junction bases outside the gene matches: 3. The CDR3 consists of 14 residues. In DNA form, the CDR3 reads TGTGCCAGCACCCGGGACAGGGGCACCGGGGAGCTGTTTTTT. Its protein is CASTRDRGTGELFF.

In the case of this clone: The germline gene is not matched at one end of the junction; a read error may be the cause. The chain joins TRBV6-6 to TRBJ2-5; 10 bases align to TRBD1. The CDR3 extends over 15 amino acids. Germline assignment: CDR1 MNHNY and CDR2 SVGAGI (reference sequence). In nucleotides, the CDR3 is TGTGCCAGCGGTTACTCGGACAGGGGGTGGGAGACCCAGTACTTC. This sequence encodes CASGYSDRGWETQYF.

The table lists this clone with a count of one. The rearrangement links TRBV7-8 to TRBJ2-5; TRBD1 matches 10 bases. Germline trimming cut 5 bases from V and 5 bases from J; bases unmatched to any gene: 8. CDR1 is SGHVS, CDR2 FQNEAQ, per germline. This CDR3 is built from 15 residues. The DNA of the CDR3 is TGTGCCAGCAGCAAGGACAGGGGGTCCCAGGAGACCCAGTACTTC. It yields the protein CASSKDRGSQETQYF.

The chain carries TRBV27 and TRBJ2-1; 9 nucleotides line up with TRBD2. V was pared by 1 base and J by 3 bases, with 4 bases of the junction left unmatched. The germline CDR1 and CDR2 sequences are MNHEY and SMNVEV (reference sequence). This CDR3 is 16 amino acids long. CDR3 in amino acids: CASSLYGLAIYNEQFF. The CDR3 DNA reads TGTGCCAGCAGTTTATACGGACTAGCGATCTACAATGAGCAGTTCTTC.

This clone has only one observation. Other DNA sequences in the sample encode the same CDR3. The J gene is TRBJ2-2, the V gene TRBV2; 7 bases fit TRBD2. The germline V gene encodes CDR1 SNHLY and CDR2 FYNNEI. Trimming took 7 bases from V and 7 from J; bases not matched to a gene: 9. The CDR3 totals 14 residues. As DNA, the CDR3 is TGTGCCAGCAACCCTGGGGGAGGGATCGGGGAGCTGTTTTTT. This sequence encodes CASNPGGGIGELFF.

The chain joins TRBV5-1 to TRBJ2-3, with D maybe TRBD1 (5 bases). This CDR3 region has 15 residues. The V and J ends lost 0 bases and 1 base respectively, with 9 bases between them. The germline V gene has CDR1 SGHRS and CDR2 YFSETQ. CDR3 sequence: CASSLVGRGTDTQYF. DNA for the CDR3: TGCGCCAGCAGCTTGGTTGGCAGGGGCACAGATACGCAGTATTTT.

The rearrangement joins TRBV30 to TRBJ2-7, with TRBD1 matching 10 bases. V was clipped by 0 bases and J by 5 bases; unmatched bases: 10. The germline gives CDR1 GTSNPN, CDR2 SVGIG (reference sequence). The CDR3 extends over 16 amino acids. The CDR3, as DNA: TGTGCCTGGAGTGTAGGATTGGGACAGGGGACGAACGAGCAGTACTTC. Protein product: CAWSVGLGQGTNEQYF.

The sample holds one count of this clone. The chain links TRBV7-8 to TRBJ1-5; D unclear. Trimming took off 5 bases at V and 1 base at J, with 12 bases between the two ends. CDR3 length equals 15 residues. Germline V CDR1 and CDR2: SGHVS, FQNEAQ. The CDR3 loop is CASSPNPGSNQPQHF. The DNA for the CDR3 is TGTGCCAGCAGCCCTAACCCCGGGAGCAATCAGCCCCAGCATTTT.

The rearrangement joins TRBV2 to TRBJ1-2; TRBD1 is a possible D gene (6 bases). Germline CDR1 SNHLY, CDR2 FYNNEI. The CDR3 covers 15 residues. Between the trimmed V and J ends, which lost 7 bases and 6 bases, there was a span of 21 bases. The CDR3 DNA is TGTGCCAGCACCTTGGACAGTAAGGTGTCTAATGGCTACACCTTC. Translation: CASTLDSKVSNGYTF. Combining the CDR3 with reference TRBV2 and TRBJ1-2 gives the whole variable domain EPEVTQTPSHQVTQMGQEVILRCVPISNHLYFYWYRQILGQKVEFLVSFYNNEISEKSEIFDDQFSVERPDGSNFTLKIRSTKLEDSAMYFCASTLDSKVSNGYTFGSGTRLTVV.

The rearrangement joins TRBV5-1 to TRBJ2-1, with 7 bases identical to TRBD1. CDR3 size: 12 residues. V lost 2 bases to trimming and J lost 7 bases; unmatched junction nucleotides: 0. CDR1 and CDR2 from the germline V gene are SGHRS and YFSETQ. CDR3 nucleotide sequence: TGCGCCAGCAGCTTACAGGGGAATGAGCAGTTCTTC. Amino acid sequence: CASSLQGNEQFF.

Points on this clone: The germline gene is not matched at one end of the junction; a read error may be the cause. This chain joins TRBV6-1 and TRBJ1-4; TRBD1 aligns across 10 bases. This CDR3 is 15 amino acids long. The germline V gene encodes CDR1 MNHNS and CDR2 SASEGT. Here the CDR3 DNA reads TGTGCCAGCAGAAGACCGGGACAGGGGAATGAAGAACTGTTTTTT. Protein product: CASRRPGQGNEELFF.

The rearrangement joins TRBV11-3 to TRBJ1-1; D unclear. The CDR3 loop spans 11 amino acids. With 3 bases removed from V and 7 bases from J, the gap between germline ends came to 6 bases. The germline V gene has CDR1 SGHNT and CDR2 YENEEA. The CDR3 nucleotides read TGTGCCAGCAGCTTTCGCGATGAAGCTTTCTTT. Its translation is CASSFRDEAFF.

The rearrangement uses TRBV5-1 and TRBJ1-3, with a tentative D call TRBD1 (6 bases). This CDR3 is built from 14 residues. The V gene lost 1 base and the J gene lost 4 bases, with 9 bases spanning the gap. Per germline, CDR1 SGHRS and CDR2 YFSETQ. The CDR3 loop is CASSLTGRGNTIYF. The CDR3 nucleotides are TGCGCCAGCAGCTTGACAGGGCGAGGAAACACCATATATTTT.

The chain couples TRBV7-2 to TRBJ1-4; D remains unclear. Trimming left V 1 base short and J 10 bases short, with 4 bases between. This CDR3 spans 11 amino acids. Germline V CDR1 and CDR2: SGHTA, FQGNSA. CDR3 sequence (DNA): TGTGCCAGCAGCTTAGAGAGAAAACTGTTTTTT. Residues: CASSLERKLFF.